These T cell receptor beta chains were read from a single sample in a study of early stage breast cancer tumors. The table came from immunoSEQ multiplex PCR; TCRdb's copy has only in-frame clones and leaves some out. Among more than 55,000 clones listed, approximately 80% were seen once. Sequenced input: blood. These receptors originate from a person aged 35-49 years with breast cancer. CDR3s include the opening cysteine and the closing phenylalanine or tryptophan. The order of the fields is J gene, D gene, V gene, clone size, CDR3 DNA, CDR3 protein. D genes are given only for firm matches. Expanded clones are given a class, and other clones once, few, many or no size at all.

>TRBJ1-2|TRBD1|TRBV9|once
TGTGCCAGCAGCACCCGGGACAGGGATAACTATGGCTACACCTTC
CASSTRDRDNYGYTF
>TRBJ2-3|-|TRBV28|once
TGTGCCAGCAGTTTTAGGGAGCTGAGGGGGTCGAGCACAGATACGCAGTATTTT
CASSFRELRGSSTDTQYF
>TRBJ2-3|TRBD2|TRBV9|-
TGTGCCAGCAGCCCCGGGGGGGCAGAAACAGATACGCAGTATTTT
CASSPGGAETDTQYF
>TRBJ2-7|-|TRBV6-5|once
TGTGCCAGCAGTCCCCACTGGACTAATAACGAGCAGTACTTC
CASSPHWTNNEQYF
>TRBJ1-2|-|TRBV18|-
TGTGCCAGCTCACCACCGGCGGGTGGCTACACCTTC
CASSPPAGGYTF
>TRBJ2-1|-|TRBV18|-
TGTGCCAGCTCACCACCACTATTCTCCTACAATGAGCAGTTCTTC
CASSPPLFSYNEQFF
>TRBJ2-1|TRBD2|TRBV10-3|-
TGTGCCATCAGGGGGACTAGCGGAAATGAGCAGTTCTTC
CAIRGTSGNEQFF
>TRBJ2-2|TRBD1|TRBV29-1|-
TGCAGCGCGGGACAGCCCGGGGAGCTGTTTTTT
CSAGQPGELFF
>TRBJ1-3|-|TRBV5-5|-
TGTGCCAGCAGCTTGCTCGGAAGCGGGCAGGGGAGGGGAAACACCATATATTTT
CASSLLGSGQGRGNTIYF
>TRBJ2-2|-|TRBV10-1|-
TGCGCCAGCAGTCTGGAAAATCCCGGGGAGCTGTTTTTT
CASSLENPGELFF
>TRBJ2-7|-|TRBV11-2|-
TGTGCCAGCAGCTCCTACAGGGGTCCTCGGGGGGAGCAGTACTTC
CASSSYRGPRGEQYF
>TRBJ1-4|-|TRBV5-3|-
TGTGCCAGAAGCCCCCGCAGAGCAACTAATGAAAAACTGTTTTTT
CARSPRRATNEKLFF
>TRBJ1-5|-|TRBV30|-
TGTGCCTGGAGTGCCGCCCCGGGACACCAAGGAGCATTAAATCAGCCCCAGCATTTT
CAWSAAPGHQGALNQPQHF
>TRBJ2-3|-|TRBV5-1|-
TGCGCCAGCACTCAGGGTTCTAGCACAGATACGCAGTATTTT
CASTQGSSTDTQYF
>TRBJ1-2|TRBD1|TRBV6-5|few
TGTGCCAGCAGCTGGAGACAGGGAGATGGCTACACCTTC
CASSWRQGDGYTF
>TRBJ2-3|TRBD2|TRBV7-2|-
TGTGCCAGCAGCTCAAGAGCGGGAGGTTTGTCAGATACGCAGTATTTT
CASSSRAGGLSDTQYF
>TRBJ2-1|-|TRBV6-1|-
TGTGCCAGCTACGCGGCGATAGATGAGCAGTTCTTC
CASYAAIDEQFF
>TRBJ2-7|-|TRBV27|-
TGTGCCAGCAGTTTAGGTACAGGGAGCCCCTACGAGCAGTACTTC
CASSLGTGSPYEQYF
>TRBJ2-2|-|TRBV29-1|-
TGCAGCGTCGCATTATCATCCGGGGAGCTGTTTTTT
CSVALSSGELFF
>TRBJ2-3|TRBD2|TRBV5-6|-
TGTGCCAGCAGCTTGATTGCGGGAGGCACAGATACGCAGTATTTT
CASSLIAGGTDTQYF
>TRBJ1-1|TRBD1|TRBV28|-
TGTGCCAGCAGGCCTCCGGGACAGGTGAACACTGAAGCTTTCTTT
CASRPPGQVNTEAFF
>TRBJ2-5|-|TRBV5-6|-
TGTGCCAGCAGCTTGGGCCCGGGACGGCCCCTGGAGACCCAGTACTTC
CASSLGPGRPLETQYF
>TRBJ1-4|-|TRBV28|-
TGTGCCAGCAGTTTGTTGATCCAAGGGGCTAATGAAAAACTGTTTTTT
CASSLLIQGANEKLFF
>TRBJ2-1|TRBD2|TRBV2|few
TGTGCCAGCAGTGAACTAGCGGAATTGACCGAGCAGTTCTTC
CASSELAELTEQFF
>TRBJ2-5|TRBD2|TRBV9|-
TGTGCCAGCAGCCCAGGACTAGCGGGATCTATCGAGACCCAGTACTTC
CASSPGLAGSIETQYF
>TRBJ2-5|TRBD2|TRBV4-2|few
TGTGCCAGCAGCCAAGACGCGGGAGGGAGTGAGACCCAGTACTTC
CASSQDAGGSETQYF
>TRBJ2-2|-|TRBV5-6|-
TGTGCCAGTAGGGTAAGGGGACGAGGCGGGGAGCTGTTTTTT
CASRVRGRGGELFF
>TRBJ2-5|-|TRBV2|-
TGTGCCAGCAGTATCCGGGAGGAGACCCAGTACTTC
CASSIREETQYF